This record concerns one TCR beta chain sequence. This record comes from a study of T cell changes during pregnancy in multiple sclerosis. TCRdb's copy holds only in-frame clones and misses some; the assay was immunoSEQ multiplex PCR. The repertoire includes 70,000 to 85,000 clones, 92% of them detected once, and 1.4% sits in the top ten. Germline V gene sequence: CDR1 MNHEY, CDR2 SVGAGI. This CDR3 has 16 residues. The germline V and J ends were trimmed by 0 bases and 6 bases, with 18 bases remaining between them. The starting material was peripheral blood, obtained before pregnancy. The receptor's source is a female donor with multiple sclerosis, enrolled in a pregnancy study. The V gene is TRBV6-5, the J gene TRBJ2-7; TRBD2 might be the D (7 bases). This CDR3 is CASSYSPGGRGSEQYF. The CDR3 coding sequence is TGTGCCAGCAGTTACTCCCCCGGGGGGCGTGGGTCCGAGCAGTACTTC.